This TCR beta chain was sequenced for a study of blood T cell repertoires in COVID-19. Turning to the study itself: In each case, the material was cDNA or gDNA derived from T cells, B-cell-depleted T cells, or PBMCs.

Germline V gene lookup returns CDR1 MNHEY and CDR2 SVGAGI. The CDR3 is made up of 13 amino acids. The ends were cut back, 8 bases at V and 2 bases at J, with 10 bases in the middle. Original data processing: Reference gene primer amplification gave nucleated cell count estimates. TCRdb's table, derived via immunoSEQ multiplex PCR, lists solely in-frame clones and lacks some. V and J calls and clone size are given by that table; D and trimming were obtained from the DNA. Counted here are about 54,000 clones, 90% occurring once; the ten biggest clones make up about 8.6%. The sequencing input was peripheral blood. The TCR sequence derives from a woman aged 35 to 49 with active COVID-19. The V and J genes are TRBV6-5 and TRBJ1-5; possibly TRBD1 for D (6 bases). CDR3 region: CASLNRGNQPQHF. CDR3 sequence (DNA): TGTGCCAGCCTGAACAGGGGCAATCAGCCCCAGCATTTT.